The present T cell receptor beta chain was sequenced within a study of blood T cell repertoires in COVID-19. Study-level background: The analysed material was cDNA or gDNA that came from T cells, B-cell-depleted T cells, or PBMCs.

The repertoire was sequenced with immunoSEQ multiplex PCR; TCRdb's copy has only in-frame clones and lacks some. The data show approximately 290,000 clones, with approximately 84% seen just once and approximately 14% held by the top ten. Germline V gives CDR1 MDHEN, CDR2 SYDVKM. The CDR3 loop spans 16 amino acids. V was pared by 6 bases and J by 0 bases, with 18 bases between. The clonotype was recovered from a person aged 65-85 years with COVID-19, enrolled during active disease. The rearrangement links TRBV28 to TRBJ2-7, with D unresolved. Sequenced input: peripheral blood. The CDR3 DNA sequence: TGTGCCAGCAGCCTCCCCCCCGGTTGGAGCTCCTACGAGCAGTACTTC. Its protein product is CASSLPPGWSSYEQYF.